The entry below gives a single T cell receptor (beta chain) sequence along with its context. Its specificity is not known. The data are from a study of T cells expressing NK-cell markers. Looking at the study overall: Sorted CD3+CD56-NKG2C+, CD3+CD56+NKG2C+ and CD3+CD56+NKG2C- T cells supplied the TCR beta repertoires. HCMV serostatus: most of the eight sequenced donors positive, one negative.

TCRdb re-analyzed the 5' RACE reads; it lists each CDR3 protein once, without DNA. This table lists 550,000 to 600,000 distinct CDR3 sequences. This CDR3 is 20 amino acids long. Germline V gene sequence: CDR1 MDHEN, CDR2 SYDVKM. Study-wide results and limits: NKG2C+ dominant clonotypes from roughly 6 donors made up about 1.0-8% of CD8+ T cells.

The sample consisted of blood T cells: a sorted CD56 or NKG2C T cell subset, CD4+ or CD8+ T cells, or bulk PBMC T cells (not recorded which). The origin of this receptor is a man aged 18 to 30 in good health. The V gene is TRBV28, the J gene TRBJ2-6; TCRdb outputs TRBD1, but without DNA this stays unchecked. Here the CDR3 reads CASSRNPGQGARSGANVLTF.